Each of the 26 T cell receptor beta chains below was sequenced from the same sample in a study of shared clonotypes between healthy human individuals. Method: immunoSEQ multiplex PCR; TCRdb's copy keeps in-frame clones and lacks some. This sample has 450,000 to 600,000 clones; roughly 78% occur once, and the top ten carry roughly 12%. Sequencing was carried out using PBMCs. The receptor set was obtained from a woman aged 40 to 55 in good health. Some clones in this sample may be carry-over from other donors' samples.

V gene TRBV18 combines with J gene TRBJ2-5; 8 bases align to TRBD1. Germline trimming cut 4 bases from V and 2 bases from J; bases unmatched to any gene: 6. The CDR3 totals 15 residues. The germline V gene has CDR1 KGHSH and CDR2 LQKENI. The CDR3 DNA sequence: TGTGCCAGCTCACTAAGACAGGGGCCACAAGAGACCCAGTACTTC. It specifies CASSLRQGPQETQYF. Drawing the rest from reference TRBV18 and TRBJ2-5, the complete variable domain is NAGVMQNPRHLVRRRGQEARLRCSPMKGHSHVYWYRQLPEEGLKFMVYLQKENIIDESGMPKERFSAEFPKEGPSILRIQQVVRGDSAAYFCASSLRQGPQETQYFGPGTRLLVL.

This sequence joins TRBV11-2 and TRBJ1-4; TRBD1 matches 8 bases. The V gene's germline CDR1 is SGHAT and CDR2 FQNNGV. This CDR3 is 18 amino acids long. V lost 5 bases to trimming and J lost 1 base; unmatched junction nucleotides: 12. The CDR3 reads CASSPRGQGRRTNEKLFF. CDR3 DNA sequence: TGTGCCAGCAGCCCCCGCGGACAGGGACGAAGAACTAATGAAAAACTGTTTTTT.

The chain recombines TRBV4-2 with TRBJ2-7, with TRBD2 identical over 7 bases. Germline-derived CDR1 and CDR2 are LGHNA and YNFKEQ. After removal of 0 bases from V and 1 base from J, the junction contained 6 bases not matched to a gene. This CDR3 is built from 16 residues. CDR3: CASSQDASAGSYEQYF. CDR3 DNA: TGTGCCAGCAGCCAAGATGCGTCAGCGGGATCCTACGAGCAGTACTTC.

The rearrangement uses TRBV7-9 and TRBJ1-1; D might be TRBD1 (6 bases). This CDR3 has 12 residues. V dropped 1 base and J dropped 7 bases, with 7 bases sitting between them. CDR1 is SEHNR, CDR2 FQNEAQ, per germline (reference sequence). The CDR3 is CASSLEGGEAFF. For the CDR3, the DNA is TGTGCCAGCAGCTTAGAGGGGGGTGAAGCTTTCTTT.

V usage is TRBV30 and J usage is TRBJ1-5, with D hard to call. Germline V CDR1 and CDR2: GTSNPN, SVGIG (reference sequence). Trimming removed 2 bases from V and 6 bases from J, with 14 bases in between. The CDR3 has 14 amino acids. CDR3 DNA: TGTGCCTGGAGTAGGTTGGGGTTGCGTCAGCCCCAGCATTTT. Translation gives CAWSRLGLRQPQHF.

The CDR3 sequence is CATLAGGTYEQYF. The CDR3, as DNA: TGTGCCACCCTAGCGGGAGGGACCTACGAGCAGTACTTC. The chain joins TRBV10-3 to TRBJ2-7; 12 positions agree with TRBD2. Germline CDR1 is ENHRY and CDR2 is SYGVKD. CDR3 length equals 13 residues. After removal of 10 bases from V and 2 bases from J, the junction contained 3 bases not matched to a gene.

This clone was counted between two and nine times. This chain links TRBV7-9 with TRBJ2-1; 7 bases map to TRBD2. With 5 bases clipped from V and 5 bases from J, the junction kept 18 bases outside the gene matches. The CDR3 has 18 residues. Germline-derived CDR1 and CDR2 are SEHNR and FQNEAQ (reference sequence). In DNA, the CDR3 is TGTGCCAGCAGCCCGCGGGGAACTAGCGCAAGGAGACACAATGAGCAGTTCTTC. Amino acids: CASSPRGTSARRHNEQFF.

This clone turned up a few times. The same CDR3 can be traced to other DNA sequences in this sample. This chain connects TRBV5-1 to TRBJ2-7; no clear D gene. The CDR3 spans 12 residues. V gave up 3 bases and J gave up 0 bases, with 4 bases separating them. Germline assignment: CDR1 SGHRS and CDR2 YFSETQ. The CDR3 protein is CASSSSSYEQYF. CDR3 nucleotides: TGCGCCAGCAGCTCGAGCTCCTACGAGCAGTACTTC.

V and J are TRBV10-3 and TRBJ1-2; D unclear. Germline V gene data show CDR1 as ENHRY and CDR2 as SYGVKD. The CDR3 length is 15 residues. Between the trimmed V and J ends, which lost 4 bases and 1 base, there was a span of 13 bases. The CDR3 sequence is CAISASRKNNYGYTF. In nucleotides, the CDR3 is TGTGCCATCAGTGCATCACGGAAAAATAACTATGGCTACACCTTC.

V and J are TRBV2 and TRBJ2-1; tentative D call: TRBD1 (5 bases). From germline, CDR1 is SNHLY and CDR2 FYNNEI. This CDR3 spans 13 amino acids. Trimming took 5 bases from V and 8 from J, leaving 13 bases between them. The CDR3 region is CASSQGVWDEQFF. The DNA for the CDR3 is TGTGCCAGCAGTCAGGGCGTGTGGGATGAGCAGTTCTTC.

The chain recombines TRBV7-9 with TRBJ1-2; D gene ambiguous. This CDR3 is built from 14 residues. Germline CDR1 SEHNR, CDR2 FQNEAQ (reference sequence). The ends were cut back, 1 base at V and 4 bases at J, with 10 bases in the middle. The CDR3 loop reads CASSLGSDAYGYTF. The DNA of the CDR3 is TGTGCCAGCAGCTTAGGCTCGGACGCCTATGGCTACACCTTC.

The chain carries TRBV6-6 and TRBJ1-6, with a tentative D call TRBD1 (5 bases). The CDR3 is 14 residues long. V lost 5 bases and J lost 6, with 11 bases in between. Germline V gene data show CDR1 as MNHNY and CDR2 as SVGAGI (reference sequence). This CDR3 reads CASSPGRPNSPLHF. CDR3 nucleotides: TGTGCCAGCAGTCCGGGACGGCCTAATTCACCCCTCCACTTT.

The V gene is TRBV7-2, the J gene TRBJ1-5, with 7 nucleotides matching TRBD1. The V and J ends lost 1 base and 4 bases, in that order; junction bases with no gene match: 7. The CDR3 is 16 amino acids. The germline gives CDR1 SGHTA, CDR2 FQGNSA. The CDR3 protein is CASSLVRDRANQPQHF. CDR3 bases: TGTGCCAGCAGCTTAGTTCGGGACAGAGCAAATCAGCCCCAGCATTTT.

This clone has a handful of counts. J is TRBJ2-7 and V is TRBV19; 12 nucleotides line up with TRBD2. CDR3 length: 15 amino acids. Germline CDR1 is LNHDA and CDR2 is SQIVND (reference sequence). V lost 3 bases and J lost 2; bases outside the gene matches: 2. CDR3 nucleotides: TGTGCCAGTAGTATTTCTAGCGGGAGGGCCTACGAGCAGTACTTC. Translation gives CASSISSGRAYEQYF.

Only one count was recorded for this clone. This chain uses TRBV11-2 with TRBJ1-2; D not resolved. Trimming left V 4 bases short and J 11 bases short, with 11 bases between. The CDR3 length is 11 residues. From germline, CDR1 is SGHAT and CDR2 FQNNGV. DNA of the CDR3: TGTGCCAGCAGCTCCTTGACTTCATACACCTTC. This translates into CASSSLTSYTF.

This sequence joins TRBV10-3 and TRBJ2-7, with TRBD1 matching 8 bases. CDR1 and CDR2 from the germline V gene are ENHRY and SYGVKD. V shed 7 bases and J 0 bases; nucleotides not matched to a gene: 5. The CDR3 spans 14 residues. CDR3 residues: CAITGGQDSYEQYF. In DNA, the CDR3 is TGTGCCATCACCGGGGGACAGGACTCCTACGAGCAGTACTTC.

V usage is TRBV7-6 and J usage is TRBJ2-1, with 9 bases aligning to TRBD1. The CDR3 sequence is 14 residues long. Germline CDR1 and CDR2: SGHVS and FNYEAQ. Trimming removed 3 bases from V and 5 bases from J; junction bases left unmatched: 2. The chain's CDR3 is CASSLDRGNNEQFF. The CDR3 bases are TGTGCCAGCAGCTTGGACAGGGGTAACAATGAGCAGTTCTTC.

This sequence joins TRBV4-1 and TRBJ2-2; tentative D call: TRBD2 (5 bases). The CDR3 loop spans 15 amino acids. CDR1 and CDR2 from the germline V gene are MGHRA and YSYEKL. V was trimmed by 6 bases and J by 2 bases, leaving 13 bases between them. CDR3 sequence: CASSRGSANTGELFF. CDR3 nucleotide sequence: TGCGCCAGCAGTCGCGGTAGCGCAAACACCGGGGAGCTGTTTTTT.

DNA of the CDR3: TGTGCCAGCAGCCCCAGCGGGGGACCTGAAGCTTTCTTT. Its translation: CASSPSGGPEAFF. V gene TRBV7-3 combines with J gene TRBJ1-1, with D possibly TRBD1 on 5 matching bases. This CDR3 has 13 amino acids. Germline V gene sequence: CDR1 SGHTA, CDR2 FQGTGA. The ends were cut back, 5 bases at V and 6 bases at J, with 13 bases in the middle.

The chain uses TRBV30 and TRBJ2-7, with D hard to call. The CDR3 is made up of 12 amino acids. Trimming pared 3 bases from V and 4 bases from J, leaving 10 bases between. Per the germline V gene, CDR1 is GTSNPN and CDR2 is SVGIG (reference sequence). The CDR3 nucleotides are TGTGCCTGGAGCTTGGTGGGATACGAGCAGTACTTC. It codes for CAWSLVGYEQYF.

This chain links TRBV27 with TRBJ2-7; a possible D gene is TRBD1 (6 bases). Germline values: CDR1 MNHEY, CDR2 SMNVEV (reference sequence). The CDR3 contains 13 residues. Trimming took off 11 bases at V and 1 base at J, with 15 bases between the two ends. CDR3 loop: CAVSPGQSYEQYF. CDR3 bases: TGTGCCGTCTCTCCGGGACAATCCTACGAGCAGTACTTC.

V gene TRBV6-4 combines with J gene TRBJ2-1; 9 nucleotides line up with TRBD2. The CDR3 extends over 15 amino acids. With V trimmed by 5 bases and J by 8 bases, 10 bases remained unmatched. Germline CDR1 reads MRHNA; CDR2 reads SNTAGT. In DNA form, the CDR3 reads TGTGCCAGCAGTCTCGTGATAGCGGGAGTCGATGAGCAGTTCTTC. Translation gives CASSLVIAGVDEQFF.

V gene TRBV7-2 combines with J gene TRBJ1-5; D unresolved. V was trimmed by 5 bases and J by 5 bases, leaving 13 bases between them. The germline V gene has CDR1 SGHTA and CDR2 FQGNSA. The CDR3 runs to 14 residues. CDR3 sequence: CASSPSAFDQPQHF. CDR3 coding DNA: TGTGCCAGCAGCCCCTCGGCTTTCGATCAGCCCCAGCATTTT.

This chain links TRBV7-9 with TRBJ2-1, with 12 bases matching TRBD1. The J segment lost 12 bases and the V segment lost 0 bases, leaving 9 bases of the junction unmatched. The CDR3 loop spans 16 amino acids. The germline V gene has CDR1 SEHNR and CDR2 FQNEAQ (reference sequence). The CDR3 DNA follows: TGTGCCAGCAGCTTAGCGTTGGGACAGGGGGCTGGTGGGCAGTTCTTC. Protein: CASSLALGQGAGGQFF.

CDR3: CASSHPLAGVSKNIQYF. DNA of the CDR3: TGCGCCAGCAGCCATCCCCTAGCGGGAGTTAGCAAAAACATTCAGTACTTC. The chain combines TRBV4-1 with TRBJ2-4; 10 bases agree with TRBD2. Per the germline V gene, CDR1 is MGHRA and CDR2 is YSYEKL. CDR3 length: 17 residues. Trimming took 3 bases from V and 3 from J; bases not matched to a gene: 8.

The gene calls are TRBV25-1 and TRBJ1-2; no definite D call. V was trimmed by 1 base and J by 0 bases, leaving 9 bases between them. Germline V gene sequence: CDR1 MGHDK, CDR2 SYGVNS. CDR3 size: 15 residues. The CDR3 DNA reads TGTGCCAGCAGTGAATCTGGCCGGACTAACTATGGCTACACCTTC. It yields the protein CASSESGRTNYGYTF.